This TCR beta chain comes out of a study of blood T cell repertoires in COVID-19. Study-level information: Sites in the United States, Italy and Spain provided acute and convalescent COVID-19 samples.

This CDR3 spans 20 amino acids. Per the germline V gene, CDR1 is ENHRY and CDR2 is SYGVKD. With 3 bases clipped from V and 9 bases from J, the junction kept 23 bases outside the gene matches. The method was immunoSEQ multiplex PCR; TCRdb's version includes in-frame clones alone and lacks a portion of them. The sample has about 270,000 clones, approximately 90% seen once. The material sequenced was PBMCs or T cells enriched from blood (not recorded which). The clonotype was recovered from a woman in her thirties with acute COVID-19. The rearrangement joins TRBV10-3 to TRBJ2-1, with TRBD2 matching 10 bases. The CDR3 DNA sequence: TGTGCCATCAGTGAACTAGGATTATCTTATAAGCGGGAGGGCCCAGGTGAGCAGTTCTTC. Amino acids: CAISELGLSYKREGPGEQFF.